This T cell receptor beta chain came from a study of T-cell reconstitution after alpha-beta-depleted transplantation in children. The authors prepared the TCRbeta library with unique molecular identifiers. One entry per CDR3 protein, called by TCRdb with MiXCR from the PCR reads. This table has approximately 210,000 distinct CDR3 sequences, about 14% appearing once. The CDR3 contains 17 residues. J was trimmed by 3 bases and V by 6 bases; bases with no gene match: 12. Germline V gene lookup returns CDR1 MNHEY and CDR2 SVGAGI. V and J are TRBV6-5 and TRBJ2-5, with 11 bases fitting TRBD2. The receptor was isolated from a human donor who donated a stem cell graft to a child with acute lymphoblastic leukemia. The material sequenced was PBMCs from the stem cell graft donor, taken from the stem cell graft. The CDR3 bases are TGTGCCAGCAGATATACCGGGACTAGCGGAAAAAAAGAGACCCAGTACTTC. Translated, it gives CASRYTGTSGKKETQYF.